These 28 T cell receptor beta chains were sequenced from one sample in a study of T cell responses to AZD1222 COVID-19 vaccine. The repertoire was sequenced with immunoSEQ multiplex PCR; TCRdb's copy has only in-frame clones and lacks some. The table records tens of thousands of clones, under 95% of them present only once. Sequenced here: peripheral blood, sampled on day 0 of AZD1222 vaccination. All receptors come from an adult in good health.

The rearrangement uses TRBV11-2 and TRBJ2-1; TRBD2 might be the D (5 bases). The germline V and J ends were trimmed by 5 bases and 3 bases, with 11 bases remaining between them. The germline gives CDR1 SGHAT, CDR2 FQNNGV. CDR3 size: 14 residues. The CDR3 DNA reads TGTGCCAGCAGCAAGATAGGACTCTACAATGAGCAGTTCTTC. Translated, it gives CASSKIGLYNEQFF. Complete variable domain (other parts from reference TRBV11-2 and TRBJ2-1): EAGVAQSPRYKIIEKRQSVAFWCNPISGHATLYWYQQILGQGPKLLIQFQNNGVVDDSQLPKDRFSAERLKGVDSTLKIQPAKLEDSAVYLCASSKIGLYNEQFFGPGTRLTVL.

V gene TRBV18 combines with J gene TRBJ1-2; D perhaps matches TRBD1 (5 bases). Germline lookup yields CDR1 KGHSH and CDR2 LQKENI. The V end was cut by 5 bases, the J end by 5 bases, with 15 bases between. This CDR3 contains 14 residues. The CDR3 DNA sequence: TGTGCCAGCTCAACCGCCGACAGAGCATATGGCTACACCTTC. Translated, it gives CASSTADRAYGYTF.

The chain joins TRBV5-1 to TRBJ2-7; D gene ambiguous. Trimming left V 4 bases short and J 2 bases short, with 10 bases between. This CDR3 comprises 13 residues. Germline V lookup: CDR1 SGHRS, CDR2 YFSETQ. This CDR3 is CASSVDPPYEQYF. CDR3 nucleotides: TGCGCCAGCAGCGTGGACCCCCCCTACGAGCAGTACTTC.

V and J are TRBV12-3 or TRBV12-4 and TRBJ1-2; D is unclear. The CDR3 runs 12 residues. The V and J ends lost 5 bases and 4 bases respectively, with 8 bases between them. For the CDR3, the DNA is TGTGCCAGCAGTCGGATTTTCTATGGCTACACCTTC. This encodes CASSRIFYGYTF.

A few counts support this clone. DNA of the CDR3: TGCAGTGCTAGTCGAGTGAACACTGAAGCTTTCTTT. This gives the protein CSASRVNTEAFF. This rearrangement joins TRBV20-1 to TRBJ1-1; D not resolved. The germline gives CDR1 DFQATT, CDR2 SNEGSKA (reference sequence). V lost 3 bases, J lost 0 bases, and 5 bases lay in between. There are 12 residues in the CDR3.

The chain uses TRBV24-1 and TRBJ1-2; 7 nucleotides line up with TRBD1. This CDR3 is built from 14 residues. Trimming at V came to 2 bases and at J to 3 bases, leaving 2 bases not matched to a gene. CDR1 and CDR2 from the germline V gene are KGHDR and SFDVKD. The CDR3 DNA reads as TGTGCCACCAGTGATTCCGGGACAGACTATGGCTACACCTTC. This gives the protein CATSDSGTDYGYTF.

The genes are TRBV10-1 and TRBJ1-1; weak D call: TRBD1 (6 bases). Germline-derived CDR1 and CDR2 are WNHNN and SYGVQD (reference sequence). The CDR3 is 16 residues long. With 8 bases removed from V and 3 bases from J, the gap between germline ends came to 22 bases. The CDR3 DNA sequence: TGCGCCAGCCCAGAACCCTCGACTTACAGGGACACTGAAGCTTTCTTT. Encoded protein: CASPEPSTYRDTEAFF.

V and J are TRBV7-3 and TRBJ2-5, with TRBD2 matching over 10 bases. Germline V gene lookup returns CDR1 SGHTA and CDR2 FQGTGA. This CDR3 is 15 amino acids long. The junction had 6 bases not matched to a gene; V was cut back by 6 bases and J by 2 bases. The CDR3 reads CASRKGTSAQETQYF. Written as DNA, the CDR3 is TGTGCCAGCAGAAAAGGGACTAGCGCTCAAGAGACCCAGTACTTC.

The CDR3 DNA sequence: TGCGCCAGCAGCCATACCATAATCCGGGACAGGGACGACTATGGCTACACCTTC. This sequence encodes CASSHTIIRDRDDYGYTF. The J gene is TRBJ1-2, the V gene TRBV4-1, with 9 nucleotides matching TRBD1. Germline loops: CDR1 MGHRA, CDR2 YSYEKL. V lost 3 bases and J lost 3; bases outside the gene matches: 14. CDR3 size: 18 residues.

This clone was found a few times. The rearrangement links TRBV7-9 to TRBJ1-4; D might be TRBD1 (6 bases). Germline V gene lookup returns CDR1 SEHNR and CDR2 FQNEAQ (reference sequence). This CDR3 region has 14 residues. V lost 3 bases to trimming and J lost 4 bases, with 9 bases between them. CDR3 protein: CASSLQGINEKLFF. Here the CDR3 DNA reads TGTGCCAGCAGCTTGCAGGGGATTAATGAAAAACTGTTTTTT.

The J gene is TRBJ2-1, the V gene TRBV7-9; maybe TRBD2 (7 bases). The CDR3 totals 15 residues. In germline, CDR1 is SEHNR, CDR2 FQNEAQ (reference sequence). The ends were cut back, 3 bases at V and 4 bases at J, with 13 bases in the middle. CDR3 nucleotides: TGTGCCAGCAGCTTCGTGAGGGGGGGTTACAATGAGCAGTTCTTC. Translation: CASSFVRGGYNEQFF.

The CDR3 loop is CASSQDPPSLYSNQPQHF. The CDR3 region has the DNA TGTGCCAGCAGCCAAGATCCCCCTAGCCTCTATAGCAATCAGCCCCAGCATTTT. The chain recombines TRBV4-2 with TRBJ1-5; D remains ambiguous. The CDR3 consists of 18 residues. Germline CDR1 reads LGHNA; CDR2 reads YNFKEQ. V was trimmed by 0 bases and J by 0 bases, leaving 15 bases between them.

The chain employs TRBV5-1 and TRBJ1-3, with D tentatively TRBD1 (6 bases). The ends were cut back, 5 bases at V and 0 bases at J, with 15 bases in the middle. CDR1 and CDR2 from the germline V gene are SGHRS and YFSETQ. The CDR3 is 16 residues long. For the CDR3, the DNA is TGCGCCAGCAGTCCTCAGACACAGGGCTCTGGAAACACCATATATTTT. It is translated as CASSPQTQGSGNTIYF.

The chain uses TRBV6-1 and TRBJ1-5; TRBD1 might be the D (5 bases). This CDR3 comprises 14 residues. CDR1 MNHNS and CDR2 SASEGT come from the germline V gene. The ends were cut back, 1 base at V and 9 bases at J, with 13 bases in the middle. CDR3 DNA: TGTGCCAGCAGTGAAGGCGTCAGGGCGGCGCCCCAGCATTTT. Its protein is CASSEGVRAAPQHF.

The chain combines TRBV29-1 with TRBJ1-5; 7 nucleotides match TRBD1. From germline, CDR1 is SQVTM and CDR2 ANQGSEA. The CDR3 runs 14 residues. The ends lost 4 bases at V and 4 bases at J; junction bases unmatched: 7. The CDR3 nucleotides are TGCAGCGTTGGTTCGGACAGGACAAATCAGCCCCAGCATTTT. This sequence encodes CSVGSDRTNQPQHF.

The CDR3 coding sequence is TGTGCCAGCAGTCGAAGGTCCAGGGCGGGCTACACCTTC. Amino acids: CASSRRSRAGYTF. This rearrangement joins TRBV6-5 to TRBJ1-2, with D perhaps TRBD1 (5 bases). In germline, CDR1 is MNHEY, CDR2 SVGAGI. Trimming removed 5 bases from V and 8 bases from J, with 15 bases in between. The CDR3 totals 13 residues.

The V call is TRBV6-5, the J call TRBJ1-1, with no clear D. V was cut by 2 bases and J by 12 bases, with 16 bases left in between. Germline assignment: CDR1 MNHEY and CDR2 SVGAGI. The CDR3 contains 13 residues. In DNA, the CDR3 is TGTGCCAGCAGTTACATTGGGCAGACCCCAACTTTCTTT. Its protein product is CASSYIGQTPTFF.

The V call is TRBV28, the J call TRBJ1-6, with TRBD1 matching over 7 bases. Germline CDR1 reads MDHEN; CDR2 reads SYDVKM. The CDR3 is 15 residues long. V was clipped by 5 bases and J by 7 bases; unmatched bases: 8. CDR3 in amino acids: CASSPSTGSNSPLHF. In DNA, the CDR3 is TGTGCCAGCAGTCCATCGACAGGGAGCAATTCACCCCTCCACTTT.

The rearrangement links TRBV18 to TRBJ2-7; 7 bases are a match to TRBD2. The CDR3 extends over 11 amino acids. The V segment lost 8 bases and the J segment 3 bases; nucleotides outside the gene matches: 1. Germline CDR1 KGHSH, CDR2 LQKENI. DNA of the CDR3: TGTGCCAGCCGGGAGGTCTACGAGCAGTACTTC. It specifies CASREVYEQYF.

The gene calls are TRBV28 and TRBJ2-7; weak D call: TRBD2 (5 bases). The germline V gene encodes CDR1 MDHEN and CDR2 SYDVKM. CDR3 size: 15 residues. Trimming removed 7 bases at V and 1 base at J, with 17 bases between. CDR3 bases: TGTGCCAGCACTCCTAGAGGGTTAGGGTCCTACGAGCAGTACTTC. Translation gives CASTPRGLGSYEQYF.

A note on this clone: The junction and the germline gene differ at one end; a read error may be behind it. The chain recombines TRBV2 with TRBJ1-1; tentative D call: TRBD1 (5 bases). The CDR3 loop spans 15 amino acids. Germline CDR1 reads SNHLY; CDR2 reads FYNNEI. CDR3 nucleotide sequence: TGTGCCAGCAGAGAAGGCAGGGAATCGGGTACTGAAGCTTTCTTT. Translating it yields CASREGRESGTEAFF. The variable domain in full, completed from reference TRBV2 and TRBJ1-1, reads EPEVTQTPSHQVTQMGQEVILRCVPISNHLYFYWYRQILGQKVEFLVSFYNNEISEKSEIFDDQFSVERPDGSNFTLKIRSTKLEDSAMYFCASREGRESGTEAFFGQGTRLTVV.

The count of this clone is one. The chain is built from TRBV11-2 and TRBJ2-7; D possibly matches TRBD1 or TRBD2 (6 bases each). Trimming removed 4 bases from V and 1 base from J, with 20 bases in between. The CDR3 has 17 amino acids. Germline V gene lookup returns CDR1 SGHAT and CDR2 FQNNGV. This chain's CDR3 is CASSSPGATGPSYEQYF. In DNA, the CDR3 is TGTGCCAGCAGCTCACCGGGGGCGACAGGTCCTTCCTACGAGCAGTACTTC. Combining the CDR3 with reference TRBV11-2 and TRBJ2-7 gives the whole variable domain EAGVAQSPRYKIIEKRQSVAFWCNPISGHATLYWYQQILGQGPKLLIQFQNNGVVDDSQLPKDRFSAERLKGVDSTLKIQPAKLEDSAVYLCASSSPGATGPSYEQYFGPGTRLTVT.

The CDR3 nucleotides read TGTGCCAGCAGAAATAGCAATCAGCCCCAGCATTTT. Translated, it gives CASRNSNQPQHF. The chain is built from TRBV28 and TRBJ1-5, with unresolved D. The CDR3 contains 12 residues. CDR1 is MDHEN and CDR2 is SYDVKM in the germline V gene. The V and J ends lost 6 bases and 0 bases respectively, with 3 bases between them.

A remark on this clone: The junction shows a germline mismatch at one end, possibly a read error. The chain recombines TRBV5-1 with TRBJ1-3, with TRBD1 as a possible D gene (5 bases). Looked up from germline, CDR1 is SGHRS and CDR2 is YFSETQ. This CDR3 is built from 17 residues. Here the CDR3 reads CARSLAGGGPQGNTIYF. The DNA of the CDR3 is TGCGCCCGCAGCTTGGCGGGGGGGGGTCCGCAAGGAAACACCATATATTTT.

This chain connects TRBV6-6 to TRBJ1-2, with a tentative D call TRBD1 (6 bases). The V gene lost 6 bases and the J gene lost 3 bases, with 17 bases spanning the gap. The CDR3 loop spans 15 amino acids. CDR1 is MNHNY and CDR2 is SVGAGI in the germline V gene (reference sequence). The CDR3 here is CASRLPTGQDYGYTF. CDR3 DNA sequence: TGTGCCAGCAGACTACCCACAGGGCAGGACTATGGCTACACCTTC.

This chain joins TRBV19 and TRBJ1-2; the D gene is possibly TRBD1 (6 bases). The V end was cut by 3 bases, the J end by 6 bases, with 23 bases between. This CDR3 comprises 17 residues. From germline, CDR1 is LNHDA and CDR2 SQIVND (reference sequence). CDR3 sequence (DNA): TGTGCCAGTAGTATCTCCCTGGGGACACAGGCAAGTGATGGCTACACCTTC. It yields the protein CASSISLGTQASDGYTF. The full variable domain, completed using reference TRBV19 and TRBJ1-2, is DGGITQSPKYLFRKEGQNVTLSCEQNLNHDAMYWYRQDPGQGLRLIYYSQIVNDFQKGDIAEGYSVSREKKESFPLTVTSAQKNPTAFYLCASSISLGTQASDGYTFGSGTRLTVV.

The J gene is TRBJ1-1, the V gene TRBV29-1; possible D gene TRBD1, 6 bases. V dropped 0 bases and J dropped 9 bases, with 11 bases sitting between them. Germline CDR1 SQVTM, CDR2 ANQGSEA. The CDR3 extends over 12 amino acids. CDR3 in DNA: TGCAGCGTTGAAGAAGGGGGGGTAAAAGCTTTCTTT. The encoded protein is CSVEEGGVKAFF.

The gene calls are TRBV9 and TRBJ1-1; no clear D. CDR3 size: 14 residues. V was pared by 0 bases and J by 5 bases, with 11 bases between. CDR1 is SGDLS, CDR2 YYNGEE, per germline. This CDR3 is CASSVARVGTEAFF. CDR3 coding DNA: TGTGCCAGCAGCGTAGCGCGGGTAGGGACTGAAGCTTTCTTT.